This T cell receptor beta chain was sequenced during a study of human T cells and chemical hapten exposure. About the research overall: Patch tests applied 0.01% DPC to the upper back, read at 6 days. The patient population, which was mostly female, had alopecia areata, totalis or universalis.

This clonotype has more than one count but fewer than ten. Separate cDNA molecules received unique molecular identifiers, which the library attached to them. Per the original methods: Sample TCR totals centred on a median of around 100,000, ranging about 20,000 to 700,000. In TCRdb, the RACE reads were re-called with MiXCR into one record per CDR3 protein. The V and J calls reflect TCRdb's pipeline rather than the authors' work. The sample includes 180,000 or so distinct CDR3 sequences, approximately 20% of them seen just once. The V and J ends lost 1 base and 2 bases, in that order; junction bases with no gene match: 14. This CDR3 contains 19 residues. Germline loops: CDR1 MDHEN, CDR2 SYDVKM. The time point: patch test 1, 2 weeks after DPC sensitization. Treatment in this sample: therapeutic diphenylcyclopropenone sensitization with weekly scalp DPC.

The TCR comes from a woman between 50 and 59 years old with alopecia areata. Some clones in this sample may be carry-over from other donors' samples. This specimen consisted of whole blood, obtained in connection with sensitization to the hapten diphenylcyclopropenone (DPC). The gene calls are TRBV28 and TRBJ1-5; TRBD1 matches at 7 bases. The CDR3 sequence: CASSLYGYRGEAGNQPQHF. CDR3 nucleotides: TGTGCCAGCAGTTTATATGGGTACAGGGGTGAGGCTGGCAATCAGCCCCAGCATTTT.